This T cell receptor beta chain is from a study of CD8+ T cells in alopecia areata. This CDR3 region has 12 residues. Germline V CDR1 and CDR2: MNHEY, SMNVEV (reference sequence). Trimming stripped 3 bases from V and 10 bases from J, with 12 bases between. As the sequencing template, cDNA was produced by extracting RNA and reverse transcribing it. Profiled with immunoSEQ multiplex PCR; TCRdb holds only in-frame clones, not every one. The sample includes 110,000 to 150,000 clones, 51% of them seen just once. This clone was counted between two and nine times. Lesional scalp punch biopsies and peripheral blood were collected from alopecia areata patients.

This receptor was obtained from a human donor with alopecia areata. This specimen was CD4+ T cells sorted from blood, taken at week 0. The V and J genes are TRBV27 and TRBJ1-2; D not resolved. The CDR3 nucleotides are TGTGCCAGCAGTTTTAACGATGGTCCCTACACCTTC. The encoded protein is CASSFNDGPYTF.